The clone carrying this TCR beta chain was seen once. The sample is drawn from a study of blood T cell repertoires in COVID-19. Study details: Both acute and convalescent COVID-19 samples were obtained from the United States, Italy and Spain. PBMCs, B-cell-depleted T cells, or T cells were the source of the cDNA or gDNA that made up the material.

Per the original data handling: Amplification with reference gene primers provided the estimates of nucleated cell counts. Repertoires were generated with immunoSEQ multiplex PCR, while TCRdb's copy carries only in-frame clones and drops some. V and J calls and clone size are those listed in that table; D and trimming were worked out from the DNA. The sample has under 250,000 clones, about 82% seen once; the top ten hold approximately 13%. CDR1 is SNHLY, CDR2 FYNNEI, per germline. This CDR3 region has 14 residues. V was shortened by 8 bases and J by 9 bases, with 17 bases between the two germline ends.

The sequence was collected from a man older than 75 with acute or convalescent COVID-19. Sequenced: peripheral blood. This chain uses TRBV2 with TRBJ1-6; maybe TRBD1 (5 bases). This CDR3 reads CASGRGDNTSPLHF. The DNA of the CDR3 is TGTGCCAGCGGGAGGGGTGATAACACTTCACCCCTCCACTTT.